These 12 T cell receptor beta chains were sequenced from one sample in a study of blood T cell repertoires in COVID-19. Assay: immunoSEQ multiplex PCR; the TCRdb copy retains only in-frame clones and omits some. The sample consists of roughly 330,000 clones, 88% of them appearing once. The sequencing sample was made of peripheral blood. These receptor sequences come from a woman in her fifties or sixties with active or convalescent COVID-19.

J is TRBJ2-7 and V is TRBV11-2; possible D gene TRBD2, 5 bases. The CDR3 covers 13 residues. Germline V gene sequence: CDR1 SGHAT, CDR2 FQNNGV. Trimming took off 4 bases at V and 3 bases at J, with 10 bases between the two ends. Written as DNA, the CDR3 is TGTGCCAGCAGCTCCGAGGGAGACTACGAGCAGTACTTC. Its protein is CASSSEGDYEQYF.

In its sample, this clone was seen once. This chain joins TRBV7-2 and TRBJ1-1; 9 nucleotides align to TRBD1. The CDR3 has 16 amino acids. The junction had 7 bases not matched to a gene; V was cut back by 5 bases and J by 0 bases. Germline CDR1 is SGHTA and CDR2 is FQGNSA. This CDR3 is CASSTFNRGLNTEAFF. In nucleotides, the CDR3 is TGTGCCAGCAGCACTTTTAACAGGGGGCTGAACACTGAAGCTTTCTTT. Complete variable domain (other parts from reference TRBV7-2 and TRBJ1-1): GAGVSQSPSNKVTEKGKDVELRCDPISGHTALYWYRQSLGQGLEFLIYFQGNSAPDKSGLPSDRFSAERTGGSVSTLTIQRTQQEDSAVYLCASSTFNRGLNTEAFFGQGTRLTVV.

This clone showed up just a few times. CDR3 region: CASSLGLADDGELFF. In DNA form, the CDR3 reads TGTGCCAGCAGCTTAGGCCTAGCAGATGACGGGGAGCTGTTTTTT. V and J are TRBV7-3 and TRBJ2-2; D may be TRBD2 (5 bases). This CDR3 has 15 residues. Germline V gene sequence: CDR1 SGHTA, CDR2 FQGTGA. Trimming pared 2 bases from V and 7 bases from J, leaving 14 bases between.

The chain uses TRBV7-9 and TRBJ2-3; possibly TRBD2 for D (5 bases). V gave up 2 bases and J gave up 2 bases, with 14 bases separating them. The CDR3 is 16 residues long. Looked up from germline, CDR1 is SEHNR and CDR2 is FQNEAQ (reference sequence). The CDR3 sequence is CASSLLGNPLTDTQYF. CDR3 DNA: TGTGCCAGCAGCTTACTCGGGAATCCTCTCACAGATACGCAGTATTTT.

The chain has TRBV3-1 (or the pseudogene TRBV3-2) and TRBJ1-1, with D tentatively TRBD1 (5 bases). CDR3 length: 14 residues. Looked up from germline, CDR1 is LGHDT and CDR2 is YNNKEL (reference sequence). V was trimmed by 5 bases and J by 4 bases, leaving 14 bases between them. CDR3 residues: CASSNWGVGTEAFF. DNA for the CDR3: TGTGCCAGCAGCAACTGGGGGGTCGGCACTGAAGCTTTCTTT.

The chain employs TRBV7-3 and TRBJ1-2, with 9 bases matching TRBD1. CDR3 length equals 15 residues. CDR1 is SGHTA, CDR2 FQGTGA, per germline. The J segment lost 2 bases and the V segment lost 4 bases, leaving 5 bases of the junction unmatched. CDR3 nucleotides: TGTGCCAGCAGCTCCTGGACAGGGGCCAACTATGGCTACACCTTC. This codes for CASSSWTGANYGYTF. The whole variable domain, filled in from reference TRBV7-3 and TRBJ1-2, reads GAGVSQTPSNKVTEKGKYVELRCDPISGHTALYWYRQSLGQGPEFLIYFQGTGAADDSGLPNDRFFAVRPEGSVSTLKIQRTERGDSAVYLCASSSWTGANYGYTFGSGTRLTVV.

The V and J genes are TRBV13 and TRBJ2-3; no reliable D call. CDR1 PRHDT and CDR2 FYEKMQ come from the germline V gene (reference sequence). The CDR3 length is 14 residues. V was trimmed by 5 bases and J by 6 bases, leaving 15 bases between them. The CDR3 nucleotides read TGTGCCAGCAGCGCCCGGCGGAACGGGGATACGCAGTATTTT. Protein: CASSARRNGDTQYF.

The V gene is TRBV5-4, the J gene TRBJ2-6; D is perhaps TRBD2 (5 bases). CDR1 is SGHNT and CDR2 is YYREEE in the germline V gene (reference sequence). V dropped 9 bases and J dropped 0 bases, with 7 bases sitting between them. CDR3 size: 13 residues. CDR3 residues: CAIANSGANVLTF. The CDR3 DNA reads TGTGCCATAGCGAACTCTGGGGCCAACGTCCTGACTTTC.

The rearrangement uses TRBV10-3 and TRBJ1-1, with D maybe TRBD1 (6 bases). Germline-derived CDR1 and CDR2 are ENHRY and SYGVKD. Trimming took off 5 bases at V and 1 base at J, with 11 bases between the two ends. The CDR3 sequence is 14 residues long. The CDR3: CAISRQESNTEAFF. In nucleotides, the CDR3 is TGTGCCATCAGTCGACAGGAATCGAACACTGAAGCTTTCTTT.

In this sample, this clone turned up a few times. The chain employs TRBV7-2 and TRBJ2-1; possible D gene TRBD1, 6 bases. Trimming took 6 bases from V and 6 from J, leaving 9 bases between them. The CDR3 runs to 12 residues. Germline V gene lookup returns CDR1 SGHTA and CDR2 FQGNSA. The CDR3 coding sequence is TGTGCCAGCAGACCGGACAGCAATGAGCAGTTCTTC. It is translated as CASRPDSNEQFF. Drawing the rest from reference TRBV7-2 and TRBJ2-1, the complete variable domain is GAGVSQSPSNKVTEKGKDVELRCDPISGHTALYWYRQSLGQGLEFLIYFQGNSAPDKSGLPSDRFSAERTGGSVSTLTIQRTQQEDSAVYLCASRPDSNEQFFGPGTRLTVL.

The V call is TRBV7-6, the J call TRBJ2-1; 7 nucleotides line up with TRBD2. In germline, CDR1 is SGHVS, CDR2 FNYEAQ. The CDR3 runs 17 residues. V trimming: 5 bases; J trimming: 4 bases; junction bases outside the gene matches: 14. The CDR3 loop is CASSPSIGGRSYNEQFF. DNA of the CDR3: TGTGCCAGCAGCCCCTCTATTGGCGGGAGAAGTTACAATGAGCAGTTCTTC.

The chain links TRBV30 to TRBJ2-2; no definite D call. Per the germline V gene, CDR1 is GTSNPN and CDR2 is SVGIG (reference sequence). The germline V and J ends were trimmed by 0 bases and 4 bases, with 6 bases remaining between them. This CDR3 region has 13 residues. The CDR3 DNA is TGTGCCTGGAGTGTACAGTCCACCGGGGAGCTGTTTTTT. Translation: CAWSVQSTGELFF.